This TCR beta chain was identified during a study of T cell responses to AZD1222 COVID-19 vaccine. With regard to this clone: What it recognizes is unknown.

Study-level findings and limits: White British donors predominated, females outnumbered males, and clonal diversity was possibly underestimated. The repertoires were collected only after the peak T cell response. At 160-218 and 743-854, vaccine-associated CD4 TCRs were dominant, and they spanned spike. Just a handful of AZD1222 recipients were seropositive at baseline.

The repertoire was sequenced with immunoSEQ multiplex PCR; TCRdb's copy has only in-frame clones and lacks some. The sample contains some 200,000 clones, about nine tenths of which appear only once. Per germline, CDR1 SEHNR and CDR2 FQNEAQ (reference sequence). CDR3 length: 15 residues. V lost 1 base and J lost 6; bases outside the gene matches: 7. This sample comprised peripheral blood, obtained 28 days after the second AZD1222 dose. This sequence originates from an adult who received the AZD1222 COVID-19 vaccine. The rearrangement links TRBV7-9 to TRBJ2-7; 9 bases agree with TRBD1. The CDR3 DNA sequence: TGTGCCAGCAGCTTAGTTGGGACAGGGTCGAGCGAGCAGTACTTC. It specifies CASSLVGTGSSEQYF.